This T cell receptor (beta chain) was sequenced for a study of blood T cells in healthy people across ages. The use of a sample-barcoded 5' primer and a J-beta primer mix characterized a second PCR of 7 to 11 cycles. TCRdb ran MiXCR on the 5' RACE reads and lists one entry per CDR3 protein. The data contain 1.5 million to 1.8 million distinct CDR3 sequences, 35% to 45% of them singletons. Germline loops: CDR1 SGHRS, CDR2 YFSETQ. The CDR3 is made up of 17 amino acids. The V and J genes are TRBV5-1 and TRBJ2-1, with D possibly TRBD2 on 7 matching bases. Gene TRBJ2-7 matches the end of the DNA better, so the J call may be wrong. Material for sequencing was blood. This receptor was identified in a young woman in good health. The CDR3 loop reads CASSFSLGGGSYNEQYF. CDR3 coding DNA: TGCGCCAGCAGCTTCTCCCTTGGCGGGGGCTCCTACAATGAGCAGTACTTC.